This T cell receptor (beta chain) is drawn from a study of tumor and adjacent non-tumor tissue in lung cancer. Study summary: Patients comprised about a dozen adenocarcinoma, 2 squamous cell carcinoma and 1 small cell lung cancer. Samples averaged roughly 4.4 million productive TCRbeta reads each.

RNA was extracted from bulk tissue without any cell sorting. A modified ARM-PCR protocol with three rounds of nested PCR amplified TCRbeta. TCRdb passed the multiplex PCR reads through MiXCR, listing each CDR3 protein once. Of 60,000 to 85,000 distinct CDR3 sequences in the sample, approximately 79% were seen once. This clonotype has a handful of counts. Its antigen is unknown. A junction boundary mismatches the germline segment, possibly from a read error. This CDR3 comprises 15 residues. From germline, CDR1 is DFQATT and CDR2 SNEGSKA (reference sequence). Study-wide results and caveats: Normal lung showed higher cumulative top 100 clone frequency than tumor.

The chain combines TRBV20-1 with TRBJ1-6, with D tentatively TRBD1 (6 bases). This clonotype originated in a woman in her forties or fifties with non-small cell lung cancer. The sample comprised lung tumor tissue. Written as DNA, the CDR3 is TGCAATGCTAGTTTTGACCGGGACATCTATCCACCCCTCCACTTT. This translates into CNASFDRDIYPPLHF.